The next 15 T cell receptor beta chains were all read from a single sample in a study of yellow fever vaccine responses in identical twins. TCRdb re-called the RT-PCR reads through MiXCR, storing one row per CDR3 protein. The sample has 2,000 or so distinct CDR3 sequences, around 87% seen once. Sample: T cells from blood (PBMCs), unsorted or a sorted subset (not recorded which), taken before or after yellow fever vaccination (not recorded which). These receptors were collected from a woman aged 18-29 years who received the yellow fever vaccine.

The rearrangement links TRBV10-3 to TRBJ1-1; no definite D call. This CDR3 is 14 amino acids long. CDR1 and CDR2 (germline): ENHRY, SYGVKD. V shed 8 bases and J shed 1 base, with 14 bases lying between them. The CDR3 DNA reads TGTGCCATCGGGTCCGGGCACACGAACACTGAAGCTTTCTTT. Translation: CAIGSGHTNTEAFF.

This clonotype was recorded once. The chain combines TRBV6-1 with TRBJ1-1; 7 positions agree with TRBD1. The CDR3 contains 19 residues. The ends lost 1 base at V and 0 bases at J; junction bases unmatched: 14. In germline, CDR1 is MNHNS, CDR2 SASEGT. The CDR3 region has the DNA TGTGCCAGCAGTGAAGGACGCAGGGGGGCTCGTGCCGTGAACACTGAAGCTTTCTTT. Translated: CASSEGRRGARAVNTEAFF.

The chain links TRBV11-1 to TRBJ2-3, with 14 bases fitting TRBD2. The J segment lost 4 bases and the V segment lost 1 base, leaving 7 bases of the junction unmatched. The germline V gene has CDR1 SGHAT and CDR2 FQDESV (reference sequence). This CDR3 contains 18 residues. The CDR3 region is CASSLGLAGGPTSDTQYF. DNA of the CDR3: TGTGCCAGCAGCTTAGGACTAGCGGGGGGGCCGACTTCAGATACGCAGTATTTT. The whole variable domain, filled in from reference TRBV11-1 and TRBJ2-3, reads EAEVAQSPRYKITEKSQAVAFWCDPISGHATLYWYRQILGQGPELLVQFQDESVVDDSQLPKDRFSAERLKGVDSTLKIQPAELGDSAMYLCASSLGLAGGPTSDTQYFGPGTRLTVL.

The rearrangement joins TRBV7-6 to TRBJ2-5; TRBD2 is a possible D gene (6 bases). Germline loops: CDR1 SGHVS, CDR2 FNYEAQ. V was shortened by 2 bases and J by 4 bases, with 14 bases between the two germline ends. The CDR3 covers 15 residues. CDR3 region: CASSLRDSVPETQYF. CDR3 bases: TGTGCCAGCAGCTTACGGGACTCCGTCCCAGAGACCCAGTACTTC.

This chain links TRBV10-1 with TRBJ1-5; D is uncertain. V lost 0 bases and J lost 6, with 6 bases in between. Germline V CDR1 and CDR2: WNHNN, SYGVQD (reference sequence). The CDR3 length is 13 residues. In DNA, the CDR3 is TGCGCCAGCAGTGAGTCCCTAGGTCAGCCCCAGCATTTT. This translates into CASSESLGQPQHF.

The chain couples TRBV28 to TRBJ2-7; 11 bases are shared with TRBD2. The ends lost 6 bases at V and 6 bases at J; junction bases unmatched: 4. This CDR3 spans 13 amino acids. CDR1 is MDHEN, CDR2 SYDVKM, per germline. The CDR3 DNA is TGTGCCAGCAGGGGTAGCGGGAGGGGCGAGCAGTACTTC. As protein: CASRGSGRGEQYF.

This chain joins TRBV11-3 and TRBJ2-1; D gene uncertain. V was cut by 5 bases and J by 0 bases, with 14 bases left in between. This CDR3 is 16 amino acids long. Germline values: CDR1 SGHNT, CDR2 YENEEA. CDR3 DNA sequence: TGTGCCAGCAGCCCTCCGGTGGGCGGCTCCTACAATGAGCAGTTCTTC. Translation gives CASSPPVGGSYNEQFF.

The count of this clonotype is one. V is TRBV20-1 and J is TRBJ2-5; D perhaps matches TRBD2 (6 bases). V lost 4 bases and J 2 bases, leaving 17 bases between the germline ends. The CDR3 extends over 15 amino acids. Per the germline V gene, CDR1 is DFQATT and CDR2 is SNEGSKA (reference sequence). The CDR3 spells CSATGLTSTQETQYF. CDR3 sequence (DNA): TGCAGTGCTACAGGACTAACCTCTACACAAGAGACCCAGTACTTC.

The rearrangement uses TRBV11-3 and TRBJ2-5; TRBD1 might be the D (5 bases). Trimming left V 4 bases short and J 1 base short, with 7 bases between. There are 13 residues in the CDR3. Germline CDR1 is SGHNT and CDR2 is YENEEA. This chain's CDR3 is CASSSGFQETQYF. Written as DNA, the CDR3 is TGTGCCAGCAGCTCAGGGTTCCAAGAGACCCAGTACTTC. Full variable domain (outside the CDR3, taken from reference TRBV11-3 and TRBJ2-5): EAGVVQSPRYKIIEKKQPVAFWCNPISGHNTLYWYLQNLGQGPELLIRYENEEAVDDSQLPKDRFSAERLKGVDSTLKIQPAELGDSAVYLCASSSGFQETQYFGPGTRLLVL.

The V call is TRBV9, the J call TRBJ1-2; a possible D gene is TRBD1 (6 bases). V gave up 0 bases and J gave up 0 bases, with 9 bases separating them. Germline V gives CDR1 SGDLS, CDR2 YYNGEE. The CDR3 has 15 amino acids. As DNA, the CDR3 is TGTGCCAGCAGCGTAGAAGGGGGACCTAACTATGGCTACACCTTC. Translation: CASSVEGGPNYGYTF.

Turning to this clonotype: The junction and the germline gene differ at one end; a read error may be behind it. The chain employs TRBV7-4 and TRBJ2-7; 11 nucleotides agree with TRBD2. The V gene's germline CDR1 is SGHVT and CDR2 SQSDAQ. This CDR3 is 14 amino acids long. The CDR3 protein is CASTLAGGPDEQYF. The CDR3 DNA reads TGTGCCAGCACCTTAGCGGGAGGGCCCGACGAGCAGTACTTC.

The genes are TRBV10-3 and TRBJ1-5; 11 nucleotides agree with TRBD1. The V and J ends lost 10 bases and 3 bases, in that order; junction bases with no gene match: 11. The CDR3 is 16 residues long. Germline CDR1 and CDR2: ENHRY and SYGVKD. Written as DNA, the CDR3 is TGTGCCACCCGGACAGGGGGCTTGATGGTCAATCAGCCCCAGCATTTT. Amino acids: CATRTGGLMVNQPQHF.

The rearrangement links TRBV28 to TRBJ2-3, with no clear D. The CDR3 is 16 amino acids. V gave up 7 bases and J gave up 6 bases, with 23 bases separating them. The germline CDR1 and CDR2 sequences are MDHEN and SYDVKM. CDR3 in amino acids: CASKGQQITKGDTQYF. In DNA form, the CDR3 reads TGTGCCAGCAAAGGCCAGCAGATCACGAAAGGGGATACGCAGTATTTT.

The rearrangement joins TRBV4-1 to TRBJ2-5; 7 nucleotides agree with TRBD2. This CDR3 has 13 residues. V lost 1 base and J lost 5; bases outside the gene matches: 1. The germline V gene encodes CDR1 MGHRA and CDR2 YSYEKL. The CDR3 sequence is CASSQGLAETQYF. The DNA for the CDR3 is TGCGCCAGCAGCCAAGGACTAGCCGAGACCCAGTACTTC.

The gene calls are TRBV15 and TRBJ1-5, with 9 bases matching TRBD1. The CDR3 has 16 amino acids. Germline V gene data show CDR1 as LNHNV and CDR2 as YYDKDF (reference sequence). The V segment lost 1 base and the J segment 1 base; nucleotides outside the gene matches: 2. Here the CDR3 reads CATSRGTGVSNQPQHF. The DNA for the CDR3 is TGTGCCACCAGCAGAGGGACAGGGGTGAGCAATCAGCCCCAGCATTTT.